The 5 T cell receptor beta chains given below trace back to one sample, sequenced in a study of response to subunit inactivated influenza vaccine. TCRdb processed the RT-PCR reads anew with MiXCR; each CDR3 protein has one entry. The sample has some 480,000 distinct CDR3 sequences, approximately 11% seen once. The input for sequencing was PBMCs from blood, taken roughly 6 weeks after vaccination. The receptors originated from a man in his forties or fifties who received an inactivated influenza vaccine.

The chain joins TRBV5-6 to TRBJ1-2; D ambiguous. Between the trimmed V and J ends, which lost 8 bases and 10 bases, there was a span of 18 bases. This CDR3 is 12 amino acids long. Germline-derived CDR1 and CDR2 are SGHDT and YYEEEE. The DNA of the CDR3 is TGTGCCAGTTCGGCCCTTCCAAACGACTACACCTTC. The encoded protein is CASSALPNDYTF.

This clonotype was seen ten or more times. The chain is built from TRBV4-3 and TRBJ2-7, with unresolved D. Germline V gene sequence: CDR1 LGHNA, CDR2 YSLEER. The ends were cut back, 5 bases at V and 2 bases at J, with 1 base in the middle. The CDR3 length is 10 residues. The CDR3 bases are TGCGCCAGCAGCGCCTACGAGCAGTACTTC. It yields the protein CASSAYEQYF.

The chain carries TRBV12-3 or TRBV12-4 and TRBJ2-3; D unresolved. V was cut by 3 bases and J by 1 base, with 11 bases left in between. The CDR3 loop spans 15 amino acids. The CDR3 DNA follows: TGTGCCAGCAGTTTTAAAGGGCCACGCACAGATACGCAGTATTTT. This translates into CASSFKGPRTDTQYF.

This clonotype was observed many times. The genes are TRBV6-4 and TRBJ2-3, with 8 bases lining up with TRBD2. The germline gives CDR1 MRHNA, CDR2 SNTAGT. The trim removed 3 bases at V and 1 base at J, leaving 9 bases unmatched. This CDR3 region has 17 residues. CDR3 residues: CASSESAGEGGTDTQYF. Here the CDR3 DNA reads TGTGCCAGCAGTGAATCAGCGGGAGAGGGCGGCACAGATACGCAGTATTTT.

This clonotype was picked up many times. CDR3 nucleotide sequence: TGCAGCGTTGCCCTGACAGGGGGGATCTACGAGCAGTACTTC. Translating gives CSVALTGGIYEQYF. The chain combines TRBV29-1 with TRBJ2-7, with 9 bases matching TRBD1. The germline V gene encodes CDR1 SQVTM and CDR2 ANQGSEA. This CDR3 is built from 14 residues. J was trimmed by 3 bases and V by 4 bases; bases with no gene match: 7.